A selection of T cell receptor beta chains follows, all from one sample in a study of blood T cell repertoires in COVID-19. Profiled with immunoSEQ multiplex PCR; TCRdb holds only in-frame clones, not every one. Of 240,000 or so clones listed, just under 85% are singletons. The sequencing sample was made of peripheral blood. These receptors were obtained from a woman aged 80 or older with acute or convalescent COVID-19. Both conserved end residues are part of each CDR3. The order of the fields is CDR3 length, V gene, clone size, J gene, D gene, CDR3 protein, CDR3 DNA. D genes are given only for firm matches. The size field is filled for only some rows; it gives once, few, many or a size class.

>15|TRBV29-1|-|TRBJ2-2|TRBD2
CSVEDPPGGTGELFF
TGCAGCGTTGAAGATCCCCCGGGAGGCACCGGGGAGCTGTTTTTT
>15|TRBV3-1/TRBV3-2|-|TRBJ1-1|-
CASSQGQVLNTEAFF
TGTGCCAGCAGCCAAGGACAGGTTCTTAACACTGAAGCTTTCTTT
>14|TRBV2|-|TRBJ1-4|-
CASTLQVLNEKLFF
TGTGCCAGCACTTTACAGGTGCTTAATGAAAAACTGTTTTTT
>15|TRBV6-5|-|TRBJ2-7|TRBD1
CASSYPGTGASEQYF
TGTGCCAGCAGCTACCCCGGGACAGGGGCTTCCGAGCAGTACTTC
>14|TRBV6-5|-|TRBJ2-7|TRBD2
CATREIAGPYEQYF
TGTGCCACCCGGGAGATAGCGGGACCCTACGAGCAGTACTTC
>14|TRBV20-1|few|TRBJ1-3|-
CSASQGSGGNTIYF
TGCAGTGCTAGTCAGGGTTCGGGTGGAAACACCATATATTTT
>13|TRBV29-1|-|TRBJ1-5|-
CSALTGWDQPQHF
TGCAGCGCCCTGACAGGCTGGGATCAGCCCCAGCATTTT
>13|TRBV5-1|-|TRBJ2-1|TRBD1
CASRGQGYNEQFF
TGCGCCAGTAGGGGACAGGGGTACAATGAGCAGTTCTTC
>14|TRBV10-2|-|TRBJ1-2|-
CASSSGKGLGGYTF
TGCGCCAGTTCGAGTGGAAAGGGACTCGGTGGCTACACCTTC
>15|TRBV2|-|TRBJ2-4|-
CASMIQGLDTNIQYF
TGTGCCAGCATGATCCAGGGGCTGGATACAAACATTCAGTACTTC
>14|TRBV3-1/TRBV3-2|-|TRBJ1-2|-
CASSARQGTYGYTF
TGTGCCAGCAGCGCCCGCCAGGGTACCTATGGCTACACCTTC
>12|TRBV18|-|TRBJ1-3|TRBD1
CASSPGVGQEHF
TGTGCCAGCTCACCGGGGGTCGGACAGGAGCATTTT
>15|TRBV19|-|TRBJ1-3|TRBD1
CASSMSDRAGNTIYF
TGTGCCAGTAGTATGTCGGACAGGGCTGGAAACACCATATATTTT
>16|TRBV5-1|-|TRBJ1-1|TRBD1
CASSQGQLIRDTEAFF
TGCGCCAGCAGTCAGGGACAGTTAATTCGGGACACTGAAGCTTTCTTT
>14|TRBV10-3|-|TRBJ2-2|TRBD1
CAIKRDSITGELFF
TGTGCCATCAAAAGGGACAGCATCACCGGGGAGCTGTTTTTT
>13|TRBV29-1|-|TRBJ1-4|TRBD1
CSVRDSKNEKLFF
TGCAGCGTGCGGGACAGCAAGAATGAAAAACTGTTTTTT